Below, one TCR beta chain is given with its context. In its sample, this clone was seen a few times. Its recognized antigen is unknown. Base qualities are missing; no much larger clone stands one base away. CD4+ and CD8+ cells were isolated by positive magnetic bead selection on an AutoMACS, and purity was checked by flow cytometry. Clonal expansions were first screened by flow cytometry with a TCR V beta antibody panel, then characterized by TCRB deep sequencing of sorted CD8+ fractions. Isolation of peripheral blood mononuclear cells was done through Ficoll-Paque PLUS density gradient separation. DNA from CD4-enriched, CD8-enriched or PBMC samples was extracted using Nucleospin Tissue or Tissue XS kits and then quantified on a Qubit 2.0 fluorometer. The data were obtained in a study of somatic mutations in cytotoxic T cells in rheumatoid arthritis listed by TCRdb under 2017. For the wider study: Peripheral blood (around 31 ml EDTA) was collected from patients immediately after diagnosis and before any treatment began. Sorted V beta1+ cells also underwent TCRB sequencing, and some V beta antibody-stained T-cell populations were flow-sorted at nearly 100% purity on a FACSAria II or Sony SH800. To characterize clonality, the study used TCRB deep sequencing while asking whether somatic mutations are carried by expanded CD8+ T-cell clones in newly diagnosed, untreated rheumatoid arthritis. For 65 to 70 rheumatoid arthritis patients and more than 15 healthy controls, TCRB deep sequencing was carried out. Median age was essentially the same in the patient group and the control group. The paper's findings and limits, for the study overall: The expanded CD8+ clones had unknown antigen targets, and not appearing in virus-specific databases did not rule out that they were virus-specific. The slight underrepresentation of TRBV07 in patients was not corrected for multiple comparisons. CD8+ T-cell clonality in rheumatoid arthritis patients was not significantly different from that in age-matched healthy controls. In patients, CD8+ clonality rose with age (Spearman r ≈ 0.49), which was not the case in healthy controls. In 8 out of 65 patients, more than 20% of CD8+ cells belonged to the largest CD8+ clone, while several identical CD8+ TCRB sequences were shared between blood and synovial fluid.

The CDR3 contains 11 residues, cysteine and phenylalanine counted. Only the CDR3 part of the read is kept: 33 bases, read in frame from the first base. Genomic DNA underwent TCRB CDR3 sequencing using the immunoSEQ assay. Regarding the original processing steps: Only a few patient CD8+ clones larger than 1% matched published virus-specific TCRB sequences when compared against them. Only productive TCRB rearrangements were included in the analyses. Clonality was calculated as a Shannon entropy-based productive clonality index, and a clone was defined by a unique TCRB CDR3 sequence. Repertoire overlap for a pair of samples was computed from each clone's template counts relative to total templates per sample. A correlation with a Spearman r of around 0.6 was found between V-gene usage by flow cytometry and V-gene usage by TCRB sequencing. TCRdb limited this immuneACCESS table to in-frame rearrangements with V and J called. A share of clones is missing; checked studies link under half to unresolved V genes, and the rest is unexplained. The DNA gave D and trimming, while V, J and clone size come from that table. The sample records about 14,000 clones, roughly 80% of which are singletons. The ten biggest clones cover roughly 15% of the sample.

The V and J segments used are TRBV21-1 and TRBJ2-7. TRBV21-1 is a recognized pseudogene. The clonotype originates from an adult with rheumatoid arthritis. Sequenced sample: CD8+ T cells sorted from blood. The CDR3 protein sequence reads: CASNWDAEQYF. Here is the DNA: TGTGCCAGCAACTGGGACGCCGAGCAGTACTTC.